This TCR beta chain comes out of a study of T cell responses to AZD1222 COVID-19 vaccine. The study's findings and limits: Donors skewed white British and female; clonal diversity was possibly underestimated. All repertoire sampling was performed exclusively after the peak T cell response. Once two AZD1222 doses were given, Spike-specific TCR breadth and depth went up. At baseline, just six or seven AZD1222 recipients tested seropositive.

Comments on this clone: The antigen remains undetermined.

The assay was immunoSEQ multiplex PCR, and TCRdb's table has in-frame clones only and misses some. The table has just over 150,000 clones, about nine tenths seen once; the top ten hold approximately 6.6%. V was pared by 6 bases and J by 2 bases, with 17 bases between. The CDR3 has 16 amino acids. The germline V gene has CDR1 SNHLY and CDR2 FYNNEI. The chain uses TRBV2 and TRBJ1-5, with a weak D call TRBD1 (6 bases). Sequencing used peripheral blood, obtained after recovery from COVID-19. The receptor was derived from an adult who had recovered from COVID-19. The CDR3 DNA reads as TGTGCCAGCAGGGTAACCAGGGGTGGCGGCAATCAGCCCCAGCATTTT. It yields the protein CASRVTRGGGNQPQHF.